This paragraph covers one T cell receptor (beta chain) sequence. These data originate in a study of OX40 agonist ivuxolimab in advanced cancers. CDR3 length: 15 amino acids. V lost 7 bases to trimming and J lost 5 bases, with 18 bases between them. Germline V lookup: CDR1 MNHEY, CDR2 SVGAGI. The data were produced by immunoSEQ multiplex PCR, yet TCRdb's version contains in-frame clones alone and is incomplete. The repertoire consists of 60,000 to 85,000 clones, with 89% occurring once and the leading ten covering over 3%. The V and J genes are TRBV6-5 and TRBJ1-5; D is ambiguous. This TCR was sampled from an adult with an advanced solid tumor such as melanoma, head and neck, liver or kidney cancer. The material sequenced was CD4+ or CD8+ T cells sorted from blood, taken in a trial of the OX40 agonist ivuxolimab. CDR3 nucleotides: TGTGCCAGCACCCTAGAGGGCCAGCAGTATCAGCCCCAGCATTTT. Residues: CASTLEGQQYQPQHF.